This TCR beta chain was recorded in a study of cytomegalovirus exposure and HLA in healthy donors. Germline V gene sequence: CDR1 MDHEN, CDR2 SYDVKM. The CDR3 is 14 amino acids. Trimming stripped 7 bases from V and 0 bases from J, with 11 bases between. PCR used 60 Vbeta primers and 13 Jbeta primers. Some clones are missing from TCRdb's copy, which holds only in-frame ones; the method was immunoSEQ multiplex PCR. Of around 200,000 clones listed, around 81% are singletons. The origin of this receptor is a woman in her 30s in good health and CMV-seropositive. The source material was PBMCs. This chain uses TRBV28 with TRBJ2-3, with D perhaps matching TRBD2 (5 bases). Written as DNA, the CDR3 is TGTGCCAGCAACTCCGGGAAGAGCACAGATACGCAGTATTTT. This encodes CASNSGKSTDTQYF.